The present TCR beta chain was sequenced within a study of cytomegalovirus exposure and HLA in healthy donors. Study outcomes and limitations: Sequencing depth roughly uniform across donors was assumed in presence/absence analyses.

Germline V gene lookup returns CDR1 SEHNR and CDR2 FQNEAQ (reference sequence). V lost 5 bases and J lost 4, with 8 bases in between. The CDR3 is made up of 12 amino acids. Of note for this clone: Antigen unknown.

The PCR employed 60 Vbeta primers together with 13 Jbeta primers. Only in-frame clones appear in the TCRdb table, and some are missing; sequencing was by immunoSEQ multiplex PCR. This sample's table reports under 90,000 clones. The sample consisted of PBMCs. This receptor was obtained from a man aged 50 or older in good health and CMV-seropositive. The chain combines TRBV7-9 with TRBJ1-2; D call uncertain. The chain's CDR3 is CASSPEVYGYTF. Written as DNA, the CDR3 is TGTGCCAGCAGCCCAGAGGTCTATGGCTACACCTTC.